The 16 T cell receptor beta chains in this list originate from one sample, sequenced in a study of blood T cell repertoires in COVID-19. Sequencing was performed with immunoSEQ multiplex PCR; in TCRdb, only in-frame clones are kept and a portion is missing. The table includes roughly 260,000 clones, 87% detected once. The sample was peripheral blood. These receptors all come from a woman between 45 and 65 years old with acute or convalescent COVID-19.

The chain employs TRBV4-1 and TRBJ1-6; D ambiguous. The CDR3 covers 15 residues. Germline V lookup: CDR1 MGHRA, CDR2 YSYEKL. The V end was cut by 0 bases, the J end by 5 bases, with 8 bases between. DNA for the CDR3: TGCGCCAGCAGCCAAGATGGGCAGAATAATTCACCCCTCCACTTT. It translates to CASSQDGQNNSPLHF.

This rearrangement joins TRBV25-1 to TRBJ2-3, with TRBD2 as a possible D gene (6 bases). The CDR3 has 16 amino acids. The V gene lost 1 base and the J gene lost 3 bases, with 14 bases spanning the gap. From germline, CDR1 is MGHDK and CDR2 SYGVNS. The CDR3 coding sequence is TGTGCCAGCAGTGAATCGGCGGTAGCGGAGACAGATACGCAGTATTTT. This encodes CASSESAVAETDTQYF.

The chain has TRBV19 and TRBJ1-4, with D maybe TRBD1 (5 bases). V lost 4 bases and J 1 base, leaving 7 bases between the germline ends. This CDR3 region has 14 residues. Germline V gene data show CDR1 as LNHDA and CDR2 as SQIVND (reference sequence). The CDR3 is CASSRGGTNEKLFF. Here the CDR3 DNA reads TGTGCCAGTAGTAGGGGGGGAACTAATGAAAAACTGTTTTTT.

The chain combines TRBV6-5 with TRBJ2-1; 11 bases match TRBD1. Unmatched junction bases numbered 5, after V lost 4 bases and J lost 6 bases. CDR1 is MNHEY and CDR2 is SVGAGI in the germline V gene. The CDR3 sequence is 15 residues long. The CDR3 DNA follows: TGTGCCAGCAGTTCCCCGGGACAGGGGGGCAATGAGCAGTTCTTC. The encoded protein is CASSSPGQGGNEQFF.

This chain joins TRBV7-8 and TRBJ2-4; 11 bases match TRBD2. CDR1 is SGHVS and CDR2 is FQNEAQ in the germline V gene. Trimming removed 6 bases from V and 7 bases from J; junction bases left unmatched: 8. This CDR3 is built from 15 residues. The CDR3 coding sequence is TGTGCCAGCAGGAAACTAGCGGGAGTCGATAACATTCAGTACTTC. It specifies CASRKLAGVDNIQYF.

The V call is TRBV27, the J call TRBJ2-7; 9 bases are shared with TRBD1. The V gene's germline CDR1 is MNHEY and CDR2 SMNVEV (reference sequence). The CDR3 covers 16 residues. V trimming: 1 base; J trimming: 7 bases; junction bases outside the gene matches: 11. CDR3 sequence: CASSLLGRGTGWEQYF. CDR3 sequence (DNA): TGTGCCAGCAGTTTATTGGGGAGGGGGACAGGGTGGGAGCAGTACTTC.

This clone has just a few counts. The chain employs TRBV24-1 and TRBJ1-1; TRBD1 matches 9 bases. CDR1 and CDR2 from the germline V gene are KGHDR and SFDVKD. The CDR3 contains 13 residues. Trimming removed 3 bases from V and 8 bases from J; junction bases left unmatched: 3. The CDR3 is CATSDPGQGEAFF. CDR3 coding DNA: TGTGCCACCAGTGATCCGGGACAGGGAGAAGCTTTCTTT.

The chain is built from TRBV2 and TRBJ2-5, with 7 bases fitting TRBD2. The J segment lost 5 bases and the V segment lost 4 bases, leaving 13 bases of the junction unmatched. This CDR3 contains 16 residues. The germline CDR1 and CDR2 sequences are SNHLY and FYNNEI. CDR3 region: CASSGPLLAALETQYF. For the CDR3, the DNA is TGTGCCAGCAGTGGGCCCCTCCTAGCGGCCTTGGAGACCCAGTACTTC.

The chain has TRBV3-1 (or the pseudogene TRBV3-2) and TRBJ2-7; 11 nucleotides agree with TRBD2. The CDR3 runs to 15 residues. V gave up 3 bases and J gave up 2 bases; unmatched junction bases: 3. In germline, CDR1 is LGHDT, CDR2 YNNKEL (reference sequence). This chain's CDR3 is CASSQGLAAAYEQYF. CDR3 DNA sequence: TGTGCCAGCAGCCAGGGACTAGCGGCAGCCTACGAGCAGTACTTC.

J is TRBJ2-1 and V is TRBV9; D may be TRBD2 (6 bases). Germline V gene sequence: CDR1 SGDLS, CDR2 YYNGEE. V was pared by 1 base and J by 3 bases, with 11 bases between. The CDR3 has 15 residues. The CDR3 bases are TGTGCCAGCAGCGTATCAGGCGGGGACTACAATGAGCAGTTCTTC. Residues: CASSVSGGDYNEQFF.

This clone came up once. The rearrangement links TRBV24-1 to TRBJ2-3; 9 nucleotides agree with TRBD2. The CDR3 has 13 residues. V was clipped by 9 bases and J by 2 bases; unmatched bases: 2. Germline V gives CDR1 KGHDR, CDR2 SFDVKD. DNA for the CDR3: TGTGCCACCGGGACTAGCAACACAGATACGCAGTATTTT. Residues: CATGTSNTDTQYF.

This chain joins TRBV5-1 and TRBJ1-3, with D maybe TRBD1 (6 bases). Between the trimmed V and J ends, which lost 1 base and 3 bases, there was a span of 11 bases. CDR3 length: 15 amino acids. In germline, CDR1 is SGHRS, CDR2 YFSETQ. The CDR3 nucleotides are TGCGCCAGCAGCTTGCGGGGGGCATTTGGAAACACCATATATTTT. Its protein is CASSLRGAFGNTIYF.

V gene TRBV30 combines with J gene TRBJ1-5, with 8 bases aligning to TRBD1. This CDR3 region has 15 residues. V gave up 3 bases and J gave up 9 bases; unmatched junction bases: 13. CDR1 is GTSNPN and CDR2 is SVGIG in the germline V gene (reference sequence). The CDR3 DNA follows: TGTGCCTGGAGCGTGACAGGACAGGGCAGAAGGCCCCAGCATTTT. Encoded protein: CAWSVTGQGRRPQHF.

This clone occurred a few times. This chain links TRBV2 with TRBJ2-7; D is undetermined. V lost 8 bases and J lost 2, with 10 bases in between. Germline lookup yields CDR1 SNHLY and CDR2 FYNNEI. The length of the CDR3 is 12 residues. Here the CDR3 reads CASGRWAYEQYF. For the CDR3, the DNA is TGTGCCAGCGGCAGGTGGGCCTACGAGCAGTACTTC.

The rearrangement uses TRBV28 and TRBJ1-4, with a weak D call TRBD1 (5 bases). Between the trimmed V and J ends, which lost 4 bases and 1 base, there was a span of 13 bases. Germline assignment: CDR1 MDHEN and CDR2 SYDVKM. There are 16 residues in the CDR3. CDR3 DNA: TGTGCCAGCAGTTCTCTTCGGGGGAGAACTAATGAAAAACTGTTTTTT. Amino acids: CASSSLRGRTNEKLFF.

The V gene is TRBV11-2, the J gene TRBJ2-1; weak D call: TRBD2 (7 bases). The CDR3 extends over 16 amino acids. The germline gives CDR1 SGHAT, CDR2 FQNNGV. V was pared by 8 bases and J by 4 bases, with 21 bases between. The CDR3: CASRPATGGRYNEQFF. CDR3 nucleotide sequence: TGTGCCAGCCGGCCCGCCACGGGGGGCAGGTACAATGAGCAGTTCTTC.